This T cell receptor (beta chain) was retrieved from a study of blood T cell repertoires in COVID-19. Study-wide background: Samples came from the United States, Italy and Spain, spanning acute and convalescent COVID-19. In each case, the material was cDNA or gDNA derived from T cells, B-cell-depleted T cells, or PBMCs.

Only in-frame clones appear in the TCRdb table, and some are missing; sequencing was by immunoSEQ multiplex PCR. The sample yields tens of thousands of clones, more than 75% seen once. This receptor was identified in a human donor in a cohort sampled during active COVID-19. Sequenced input: peripheral blood.

For the CDR3, the DNA is TGTGCCAGCTTAGGGACAGGGCGGGAGACCCAGTACTTC. This encodes CASLGTGRETQYF. V and J are TRBV28 and TRBJ2-5; TRBD1 agrees at 9 bases. The germline CDR1 and CDR2 sequences are MDHEN and SYDVKM. The CDR3 loop spans 13 amino acids. With 8 bases clipped from V and 5 bases from J, the junction kept 6 bases outside the gene matches.